This T cell receptor (beta chain) appears in the sequencing data of a study of T cell responses to AZD1222 COVID-19 vaccine. Study outcomes and limitations: Donors skewed white British and female; clonal diversity was possibly underestimated.

A remark on this clone: Its antigen is currently unknown.

Trimming shortened V by 2 bases and J by 4 bases, and 11 bases separated the two germline ends. Germline V gene sequence: CDR1 SNHLY, CDR2 FYNNEI. The CDR3 covers 14 residues. Repertoires were generated with immunoSEQ multiplex PCR, while TCRdb's copy carries only in-frame clones and drops some. The sample includes about 100,000 clones, approximately 92% of them seen just once. The V and J genes are TRBV2 and TRBJ1-2; the D gene is possibly TRBD1 (6 bases). The TCR was taken from an adult who received the AZD1222 COVID-19 vaccine. Here the sequenced sample was peripheral blood, taken 28 days after the second AZD1222 dose. The CDR3 region is CASSEYPGAYGYTF. The CDR3 DNA reads as TGTGCCAGCAGTGAATATCCAGGGGCCTATGGCTACACCTTC.